This T cell receptor (beta chain) was identified during a study of chronic HIV infection and antiretroviral therapy. Germline V gene sequence: CDR1 MNHEY, CDR2 SMNVEV (reference sequence). The length of the CDR3 is 15 residues. The V and J ends lost 2 bases and 8 bases respectively, with 13 bases between them. The sample holds a few counts of this clonotype. TCRdb reprocessed the 5' RACE reads via MiXCR and lists one record per CDR3 protein. This sample yields 40,000 to 60,000 distinct CDR3 sequences, of which 15% to 20% are seen a single time; roughly 3% belongs to the top ten. The chain employs TRBV27 and TRBJ1-6; D not certain. This clonotype was sampled from an adult who had HIV and had not received antiretroviral therapy, or was an uninfected healthy control (not recorded which). The sequenced sample was peripheral blood. The chain's CDR3 is CASSLLGFGDSPLHF. In DNA, the CDR3 is TGTGCCAGCAGTTTACTGGGGTTCGGGGATTCACCCCTCCACTTT.